The clone carrying this T cell receptor (beta chain) was detected many times. Its antigen remains unidentified. The entry originates in a study of early T cells in non-severe SARS-CoV-2 infection. Study-level information: Bulk RNA from unsorted whole blood was sequenced; chains were unpaired.

Individually, cDNA molecules had unique molecular identifiers attached to them. MiXCR, run by TCRdb on the 5' RACE reads, gives a single entry per CDR3 protein. The sample includes 37,000 or so distinct CDR3 sequences, 5.8% of them seen just once. The study's findings and limits: VDJdb-based matching was biased toward anti-spike CD8 responses and missed private and CD4 specificities.

V was cut by 7 bases and J by 2 bases, with 11 bases left in between. Looked up from germline, CDR1 is SQVTM and CDR2 is ANQGSEA. This CDR3 is built from 12 residues. The sample taken for sequencing was whole blood. The source is an adult who was a healthcare worker with PCR-confirmed SARS-CoV-2 infection or an uninfected control (not recorded which). This chain links TRBV29-1 with TRBJ1-2; D call uncertain. CDR3 DNA sequence: TGCAGCGCCTCAGCACAAAACTATGGCTACACCTTC. This codes for CSASAQNYGYTF.